This TCR beta chain was obtained from a study of CD8+ T cells in alopecia areata. Turning to the study itself: Each day, treated patients took oral tofacitinib twice, at 5 to 10 mg per dose. Study-wide points: Among the cells sequenced in scalp samples are also the resident alphabeta T cells of normal skin.

This clone was counted a few times. The antigen remains undetermined. RNA was isolated and reverse transcribed to cDNA, the sequencing template. Some clones are missing from TCRdb's copy, which holds only in-frame ones; the method was immunoSEQ multiplex PCR. The data show 200,000 to 250,000 clones, 40% to 45% seen once. V lost 5 bases and J 4 bases, leaving 14 bases between the germline ends. From germline, CDR1 is SEHNR and CDR2 FQNEAQ (reference sequence). CDR3 size: 14 residues. Treatment meaning: oral pan-JAK inhibitor, 5-10 mg twice daily. CD4+ and CD8+ T cells were sorted from PBMCs stained for CD3, CD4 and CD8.

The sample here was CD4+ T cells sorted from blood, taken at approximately week 36, from a patient treated with tofacitinib. This clonotype was obtained from a human donor with alopecia areata. The V gene is TRBV7-9, the J gene TRBJ2-5; TRBD2 might be the D (6 bases). In DNA, the CDR3 is TGTGCCAGCAGCGCCCCGAAGGAGGGAGAGACCCAGTACTTC. Its protein product is CASSAPKEGETQYF.